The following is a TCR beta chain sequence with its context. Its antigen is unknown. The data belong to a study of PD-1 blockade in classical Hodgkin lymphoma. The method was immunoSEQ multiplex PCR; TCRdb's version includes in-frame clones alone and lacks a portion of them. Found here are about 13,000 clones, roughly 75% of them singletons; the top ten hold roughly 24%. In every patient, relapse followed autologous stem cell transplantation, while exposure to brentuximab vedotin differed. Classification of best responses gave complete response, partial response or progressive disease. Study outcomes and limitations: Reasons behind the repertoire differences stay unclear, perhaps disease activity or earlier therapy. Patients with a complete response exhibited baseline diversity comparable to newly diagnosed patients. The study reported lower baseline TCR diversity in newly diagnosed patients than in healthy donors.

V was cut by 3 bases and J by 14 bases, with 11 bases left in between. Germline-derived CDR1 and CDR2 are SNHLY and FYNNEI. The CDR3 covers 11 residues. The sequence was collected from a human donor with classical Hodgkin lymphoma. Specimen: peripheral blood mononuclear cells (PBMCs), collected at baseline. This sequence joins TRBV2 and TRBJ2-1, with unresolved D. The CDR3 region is CASSDWSLEFF. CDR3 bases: TGTGCCAGCAGTGACTGGTCCTTGGAGTTCTTC. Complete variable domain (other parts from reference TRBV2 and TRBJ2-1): EPEVTQTPSHQVTQMGQEVILRCVPISNHLYFYWYRQILGQKVEFLVSFYNNEISEKSEIFDDQFSVERPDGSNFTLKIRSTKLEDSAMYFCASSDWSLEFFGPGTRLTVL.